This T cell receptor (beta chain) emerged from a study of T cells in Graves' hyperthyroidism and ophthalmopathy. This clonotype was observed at least ten times. Each patient was aged 18 to 65 and had newly diagnosed hyperthyroidism of under 2 months' duration. RNA transcripts provided the source from which TCR beta CDR3 regions were amplified. The primer set for the first-round RT-PCR of the TCR CDR3 was HTBI. TCRdb itself ran the multiplex PCR reads through MiXCR, one entry per CDR3 protein. Among 300,000 to 450,000 distinct CDR3 sequences listed, just under 25% were seen once. This clonotype was obtained from a man in his fifties with Graves' hyperthyroidism. Sequenced: blood.

CDR3 loop: CSARITSGSSGDTQYF. The CDR3 DNA follows: TGCAGTGCTCGAATTACTAGCGGGAGTTCTGGAGATACGCAGTATTTT. This chain joins TRBV20-1 and TRBJ2-3; 11 bases are a match to TRBD2. Germline V gene lookup returns CDR1 DFQATT and CDR2 SNEGSKA (reference sequence). CDR3 length equals 16 residues. The trim removed 5 bases at V and 5 bases at J, leaving 12 bases unmatched.